This note documents a single T cell receptor (beta chain) sequence. Its cognate antigen is unknown. Repertoires were generated with immunoSEQ multiplex PCR, while TCRdb's copy carries only in-frame clones and drops some. The sample lists approximately 120,000 clones, 80% to 90% seen once, with about 10% in the top ten. Trimming left V 4 bases short and J 8 bases short, with 11 bases between. The CDR3 runs 11 residues. CDR1 is DFQATT, CDR2 SNEGSKA, per germline (reference sequence). The sample is drawn from a study of T cell responses to AZD1222 COVID-19 vaccine. Study in general: The analysis combined second doses at about 4 or about 12 weeks. Whole-study findings and limits: The study reported that nearly half of spike-specific TCRs target unmutated variant regions. In a largely white British group with more females than males, clonal diversity was possibly underestimated.

The receptor was isolated from an adult in good health. The specimen was peripheral blood, collected on day 0 of AZD1222 vaccination. This chain links TRBV20-1 with TRBJ1-2, with D perhaps TRBD1 (5 bases). The CDR3 here is CSATGSGGYTF. CDR3 nucleotide sequence: TGCAGTGCTACAGGGTCGGGAGGCTACACCTTC.